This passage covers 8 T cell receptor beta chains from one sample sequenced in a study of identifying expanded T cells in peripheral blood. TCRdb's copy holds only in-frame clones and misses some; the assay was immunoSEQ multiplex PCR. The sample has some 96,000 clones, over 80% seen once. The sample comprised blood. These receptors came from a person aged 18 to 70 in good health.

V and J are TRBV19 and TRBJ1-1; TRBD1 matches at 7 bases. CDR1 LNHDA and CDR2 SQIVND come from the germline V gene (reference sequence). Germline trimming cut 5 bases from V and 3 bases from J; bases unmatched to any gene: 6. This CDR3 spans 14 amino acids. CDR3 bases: TGTGCCAGTAGTCCGGACAGGTTGGACACTGAAGCTTTCTTT. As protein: CASSPDRLDTEAFF.

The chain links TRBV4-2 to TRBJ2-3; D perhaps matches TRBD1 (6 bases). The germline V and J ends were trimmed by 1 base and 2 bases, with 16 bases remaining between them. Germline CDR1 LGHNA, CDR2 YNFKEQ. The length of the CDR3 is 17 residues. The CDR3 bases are TGTGCCAGCAGCCAAGCCGCCGGGACAACCATCACAGATACGCAGTATTTT. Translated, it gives CASSQAAGTTITDTQYF.

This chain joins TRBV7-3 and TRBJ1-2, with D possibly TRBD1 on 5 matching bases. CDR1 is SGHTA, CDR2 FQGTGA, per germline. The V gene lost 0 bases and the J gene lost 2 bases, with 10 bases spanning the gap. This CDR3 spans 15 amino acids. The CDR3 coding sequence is TGTGCCAGCAGCTTAACTCCAGGGTTGAACTATGGCTACACCTTC. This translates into CASSLTPGLNYGYTF.

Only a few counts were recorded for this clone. CDR3 amino acids: CASRGGHVSNQPQHF. The CDR3 DNA reads TGTGCCAGCAGGGGGGGGCACGTTAGCAATCAGCCCCAGCATTTT. The chain has TRBV2 and TRBJ1-5; the D gene is possibly TRBD1 (6 bases). V lost 6 bases, J lost 0 bases, and 12 bases lay in between. Germline V lookup: CDR1 SNHLY, CDR2 FYNNEI. This CDR3 spans 15 amino acids.

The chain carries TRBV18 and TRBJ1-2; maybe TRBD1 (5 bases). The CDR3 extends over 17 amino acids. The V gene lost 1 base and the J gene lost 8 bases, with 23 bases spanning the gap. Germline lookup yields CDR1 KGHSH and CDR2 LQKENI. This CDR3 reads CASSPLAGKSRGRGYTF. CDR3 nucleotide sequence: TGTGCCAGCTCACCACTCGCTGGGAAGTCCCGGGGCCGCGGCTACACCTTC.

The CDR3 sequence: CASSFERGGEQYF. The CDR3 DNA is TGTGCCAGCAGTTTCGAGCGGGGGGGAGAGCAGTACTTC. The chain combines TRBV5-6 with TRBJ2-7, with TRBD2 matching 10 bases. V dropped 5 bases and J dropped 7; count of bases not matched to a gene: 6. This CDR3 has 13 amino acids. Germline-derived CDR1 and CDR2 are SGHDT and YYEEEE.

CDR3 in DNA: TGTGCCAGCAGCCGGGACACCTATAATTCACCCCTCCACTTT. Its protein product is CASSRDTYNSPLHF. The chain employs TRBV9 and TRBJ1-6, with D possibly being TRBD1 (6 bases). This CDR3 contains 14 residues. CDR1 and CDR2 from the germline V gene are SGDLS and YYNGEE. The V and J ends lost 4 bases and 2 bases respectively, with 7 bases between them.

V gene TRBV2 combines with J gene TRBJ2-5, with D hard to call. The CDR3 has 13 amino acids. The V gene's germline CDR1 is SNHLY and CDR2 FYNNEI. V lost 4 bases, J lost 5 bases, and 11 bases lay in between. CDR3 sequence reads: CASSVAPRETQYF. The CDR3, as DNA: TGTGCCAGCAGTGTCGCCCCCCGGGAGACCCAGTACTTC. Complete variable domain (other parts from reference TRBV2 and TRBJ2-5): EPEVTQTPSHQVTQMGQEVILRCVPISNHLYFYWYRQILGQKVEFLVSFYNNEISEKSEIFDDQFSVERPDGSNFTLKIRSTKLEDSAMYFCASSVAPRETQYFGPGTRLLVL.